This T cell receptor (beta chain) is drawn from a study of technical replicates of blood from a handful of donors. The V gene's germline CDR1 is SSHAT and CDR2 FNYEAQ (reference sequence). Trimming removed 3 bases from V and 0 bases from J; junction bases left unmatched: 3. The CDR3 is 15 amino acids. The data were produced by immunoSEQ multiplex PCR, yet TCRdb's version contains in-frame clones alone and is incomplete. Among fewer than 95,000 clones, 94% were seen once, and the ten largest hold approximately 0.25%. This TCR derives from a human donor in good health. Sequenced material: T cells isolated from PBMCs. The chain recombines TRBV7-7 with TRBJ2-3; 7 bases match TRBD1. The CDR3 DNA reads TGTGCCAGCAGCTTGGGACAGACGAGCACAGATACGCAGTATTTT. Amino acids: CASSLGQTSTDTQYF.